This paragraph covers one T cell receptor beta chain sequence. The antigen remains unidentified. The germline V gene encodes CDR1 MRHNA and CDR2 SNTAGT. After removal of 10 bases from V and 6 bases from J, the junction contained 10 bases not matched to a gene. The CDR3 is 15 amino acids. The data derive from a study of cytomegalovirus exposure and HLA in healthy donors. General observations from the study: Later work found most CMV-associated TCR beta chains apparently HLA-restricted.

Primers: 60 Vbeta forward and 13 Jbeta reverse. This table comes from immunoSEQ multiplex PCR, and its TCRdb copy is limited to in-frame clones, with some not included. The top ten hold around 6% of the sample, which has about 220,000 clones, 82% seen once. The V and J genes are TRBV6-4 and TRBJ2-3, with 13 bases matching TRBD2. The receptor was isolated from a man in his forties or fifties in good health and CMV-seropositive. Sequenced sample: PBMCs. This CDR3 is CATSGLAGSSDTQYF. CDR3 nucleotides: TGTGCCACCTCGGGACTAGCGGGATCGTCGGATACGCAGTATTTT.